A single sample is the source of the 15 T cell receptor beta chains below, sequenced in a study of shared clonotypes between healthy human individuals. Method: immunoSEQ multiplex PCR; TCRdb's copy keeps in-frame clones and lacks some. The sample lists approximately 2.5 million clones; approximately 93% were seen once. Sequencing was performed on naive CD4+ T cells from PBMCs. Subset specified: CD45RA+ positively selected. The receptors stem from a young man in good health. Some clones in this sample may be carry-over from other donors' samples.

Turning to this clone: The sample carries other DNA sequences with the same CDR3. For the CDR3, the DNA is TGTGCCAGCAGCGCACGACAGGGGAGTGGAGAGACCCAGTACTTC. This encodes CASSARQGSGETQYF. V is TRBV9 and J is TRBJ2-5, with TRBD1 identical over 8 bases. CDR3 size: 15 residues. V was pared by 3 bases and J by 4 bases, with 8 bases of the junction left unmatched. In germline, CDR1 is SGDLS, CDR2 YYNGEE.

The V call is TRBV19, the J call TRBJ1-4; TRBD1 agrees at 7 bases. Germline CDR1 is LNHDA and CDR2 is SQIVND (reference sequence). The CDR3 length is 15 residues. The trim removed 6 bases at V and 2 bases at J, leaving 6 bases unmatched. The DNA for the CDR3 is TGTGCCAGTAGACCGCCGGGACAGACTAATGAAAAACTGTTTTTT. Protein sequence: CASRPPGQTNEKLFF.

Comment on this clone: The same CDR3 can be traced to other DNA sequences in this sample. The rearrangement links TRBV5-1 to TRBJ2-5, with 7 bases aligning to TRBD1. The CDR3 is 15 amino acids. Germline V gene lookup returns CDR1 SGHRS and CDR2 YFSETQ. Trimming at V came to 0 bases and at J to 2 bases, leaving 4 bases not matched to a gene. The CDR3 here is CASSLAGTDQETQYF. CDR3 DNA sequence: TGCGCCAGCAGCTTGGCAGGGACAGATCAAGAGACCCAGTACTTC. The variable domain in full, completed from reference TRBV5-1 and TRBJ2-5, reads KAGVTQTPRYLIKTRGQQVTLSCSPISGHRSVSWYQQTPGQGLQFLFEYFSETQRNKGNFPGRFSGRQFSNSRSEMNVSTLELGDSALYLCASSLAGTDQETQYFGPGTRLLVL.

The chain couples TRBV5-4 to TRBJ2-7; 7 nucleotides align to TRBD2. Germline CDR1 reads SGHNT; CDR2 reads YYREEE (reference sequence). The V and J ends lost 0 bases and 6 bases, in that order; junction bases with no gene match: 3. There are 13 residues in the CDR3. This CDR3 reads CASSLASGSEQYF. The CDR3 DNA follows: TGTGCCAGCAGCTTGGCTAGCGGTTCCGAGCAGTACTTC.

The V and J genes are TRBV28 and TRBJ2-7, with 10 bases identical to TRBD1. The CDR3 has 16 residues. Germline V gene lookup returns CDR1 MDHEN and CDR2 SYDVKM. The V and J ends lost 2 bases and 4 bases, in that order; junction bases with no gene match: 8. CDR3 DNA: TGTGCCAGCAGTTTACTTTTTAGGACAGGGGGGTACGAGCAGTACTTC. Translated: CASSLLFRTGGYEQYF.

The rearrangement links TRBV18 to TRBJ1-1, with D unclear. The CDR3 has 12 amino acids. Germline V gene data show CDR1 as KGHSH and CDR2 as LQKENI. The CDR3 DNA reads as TGTCAATCAAATGGGGATGGCACTGAAGCTTTCTTT. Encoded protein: CQSNGDGTEAFF.

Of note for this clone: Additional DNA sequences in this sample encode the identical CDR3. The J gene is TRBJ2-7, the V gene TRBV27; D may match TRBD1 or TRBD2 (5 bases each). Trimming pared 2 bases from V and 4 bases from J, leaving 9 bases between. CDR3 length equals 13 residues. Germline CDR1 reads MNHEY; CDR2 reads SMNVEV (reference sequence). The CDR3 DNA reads TGTGCCAGCAGTTTAGGGGGTCGGTACGAGCAGTACTTC. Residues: CASSLGGRYEQYF.

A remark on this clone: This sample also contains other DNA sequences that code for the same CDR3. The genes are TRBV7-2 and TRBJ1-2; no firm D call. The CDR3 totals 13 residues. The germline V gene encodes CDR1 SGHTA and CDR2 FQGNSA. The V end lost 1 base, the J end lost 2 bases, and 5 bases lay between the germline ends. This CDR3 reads CASSLGPNYGYTF. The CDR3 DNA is TGTGCCAGCAGCTTAGGTCCAAACTATGGCTACACCTTC. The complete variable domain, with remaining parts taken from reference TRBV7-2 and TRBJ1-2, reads GAGVSQSPSNKVTEKGKDVELRCDPISGHTALYWYRQSLGQGLEFLIYFQGNSAPDKSGLPSDRFSAERTGGSVSTLTIQRTQQEDSAVYLCASSLGPNYGYTFGSGTRLTVV.

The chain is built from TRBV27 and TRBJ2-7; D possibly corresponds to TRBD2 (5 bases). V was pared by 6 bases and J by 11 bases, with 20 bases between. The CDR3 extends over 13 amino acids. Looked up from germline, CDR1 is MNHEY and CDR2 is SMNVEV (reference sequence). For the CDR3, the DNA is TGTGCCAGCAGGGCGGCAGATCGGCTGGGAGAGTACTTC. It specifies CASRAADRLGEYF.

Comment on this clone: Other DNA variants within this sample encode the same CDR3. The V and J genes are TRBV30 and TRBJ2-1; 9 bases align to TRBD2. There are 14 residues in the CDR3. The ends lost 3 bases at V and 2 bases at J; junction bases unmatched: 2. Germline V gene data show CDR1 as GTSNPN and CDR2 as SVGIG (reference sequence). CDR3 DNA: TGTGCCTGGAGGGGACTAGCCGCCTACAATGAGCAGTTCTTC. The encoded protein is CAWRGLAAYNEQFF.

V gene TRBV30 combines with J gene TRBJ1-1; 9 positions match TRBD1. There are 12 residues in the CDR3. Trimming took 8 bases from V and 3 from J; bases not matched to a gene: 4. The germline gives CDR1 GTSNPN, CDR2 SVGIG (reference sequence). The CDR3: CAHGQGHTEAFF. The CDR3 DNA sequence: TGTGCCCACGGACAGGGGCACACTGAAGCTTTCTTT.

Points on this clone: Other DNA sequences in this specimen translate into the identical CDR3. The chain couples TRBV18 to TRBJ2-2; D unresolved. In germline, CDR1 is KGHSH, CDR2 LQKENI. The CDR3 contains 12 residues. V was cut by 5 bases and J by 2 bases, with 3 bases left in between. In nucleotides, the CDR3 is TGTGCCAGCTCAGCCAACACCGGGGAGCTGTTTTTT. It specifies CASSANTGELFF. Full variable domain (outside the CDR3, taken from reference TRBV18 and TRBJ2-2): NAGVMQNPRHLVRRRGQEARLRCSPMKGHSHVYWYRQLPEEGLKFMVYLQKENIIDESGMPKERFSAEFPKEGPSILRIQQVVRGDSAAYFCASSANTGELFFGEGSRLTVL.

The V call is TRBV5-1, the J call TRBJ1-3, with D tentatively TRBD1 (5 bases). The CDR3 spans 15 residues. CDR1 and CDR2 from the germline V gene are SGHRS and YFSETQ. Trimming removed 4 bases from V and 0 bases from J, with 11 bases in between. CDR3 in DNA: TGCGCCAGCAGCGCGACAGCCCTCTCTGGAAACACCATATATTTT. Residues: CASSATALSGNTIYF.

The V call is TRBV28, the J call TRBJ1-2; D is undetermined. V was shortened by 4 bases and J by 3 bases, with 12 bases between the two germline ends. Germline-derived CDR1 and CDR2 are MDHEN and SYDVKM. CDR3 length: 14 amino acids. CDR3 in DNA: TGTGCCAGCAGTTCCCCCTCCGGCTACTATGGCTACACCTTC. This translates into CASSSPSGYYGYTF.

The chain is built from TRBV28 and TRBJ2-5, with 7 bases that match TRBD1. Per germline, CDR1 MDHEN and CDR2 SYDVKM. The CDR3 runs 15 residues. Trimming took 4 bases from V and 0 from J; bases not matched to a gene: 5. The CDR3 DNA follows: TGTGCCAGCAGTTACCGGACAGGCTACCAAGAGACCCAGTACTTC. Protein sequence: CASSYRTGYQETQYF.